This TCR beta chain was documented in a study of tumor-infiltrating lymphocytes in primary liver carcinoma. Co-extraction of RNA and DNA was performed on roughly 20-34 mg of unsorted bulk tissue. With approximately 470 ng total RNA as template and a constant-region primer, TCR beta cDNA was made. Modified slightly, ARM-PCR produced TCR beta libraries over three nested multiplex PCR rounds. Investigators reported that the first two PCR rounds, at 10 cycles each, used TRBV1-TRBV30 forward primers with a C-beta reverse primer. TCRdb itself ran the multiplex PCR reads through MiXCR, one entry per CDR3 protein. The sample shows 85,000 to 100,000 distinct CDR3 sequences, about 70% of them seen only once. CDR3 length equals 14 residues. Germline CDR1 SGHAT, CDR2 FQNNGV. Comments on this clonotype: The CDR3 end shows no conserved phenylalanine or tryptophan, and so a read error is likely.

The receptor was derived from a middle-aged man with primary liver carcinoma and hepatitis B virus infection. Sequenced input: tumor-adjacent normal liver tissue. The chain has TRBV11-2 and TRBJ2-5, with TRBD1 identical over 9 bases. The CDR3 DNA sequence: TGTGCCAGCAGCTTGGGGACAGGGCAAGAAACCCAGTACCTC. Its translation: CASSLGTGQETQYL.